The 29 T cell receptor beta chains listed next were all sequenced from one sample in a study of technical replicates of blood from several donors. Assay: immunoSEQ multiplex PCR; the TCRdb copy retains only in-frame clones and omits some. The data contain roughly 92,000 clones, roughly 95% of them singletons. The material sequenced was T cells isolated from PBMCs. Receptor source: a human donor in good health.

This rearrangement joins TRBV19 to TRBJ2-7; D is uncertain. V was pared by 7 bases and J by 1 base, with 14 bases between. This CDR3 comprises 14 residues. The germline V gene has CDR1 LNHDA and CDR2 SQIVND (reference sequence). The CDR3 sequence: CASTPGIRSYEQYF. The CDR3 nucleotides are TGTGCCAGTACCCCGGGTATCCGGTCCTACGAGCAGTACTTC.

This clone was recorded once. This chain links TRBV29-1 with TRBJ2-3; D may be TRBD2 (6 bases). The CDR3 contains 13 residues. The germline V gene encodes CDR1 SQVTM and CDR2 ANQGSEA. CDR3 loop: CTVRGTSTDTQYF. DNA of the CDR3: TGCACCGTCAGAGGGACTAGCACAGATACGCAGTATTTT.

The genes are TRBV11-2 and TRBJ1-3, with unresolved D. In germline, CDR1 is SGHAT, CDR2 FQNNGV. V gave up 3 bases and J gave up 3 bases, with 15 bases separating them. This CDR3 comprises 16 residues. The CDR3 DNA reads TGTGCCAGCAGCTTCGCGCCAAATAACTTTGGAAACACCATATATTTT. It is translated as CASSFAPNNFGNTIYF.

This CDR3 is CASSLARTDEKLFF. The DNA of the CDR3 is TGTGCCAGCAGCTTAGCAAGGACAGATGAAAAACTGTTTTTT. The rearrangement uses TRBV11-2 and TRBJ1-4; D is possibly TRBD1 (6 bases). Trimming took 1 base from V and 6 from J, leaving 9 bases between them. The germline CDR1 and CDR2 sequences are SGHAT and FQNNGV. The CDR3 runs to 14 residues.

The chain joins TRBV7-8 to TRBJ2-3; a possible D gene is TRBD2 (6 bases). Germline values: CDR1 SGHVS, CDR2 FQNEAQ. V shed 5 bases and J shed 1 base, with 16 bases lying between them. The CDR3 runs to 16 residues. Written as DNA, the CDR3 is TGTGCCAGCAGCCCTCGGGCGAGGGAGGGCACAGATACGCAGTATTTT. It yields the protein CASSPRAREGTDTQYF.

This clone was observed a single time. V is TRBV29-1 and J is TRBJ2-1, with D maybe TRBD2 (6 bases). The germline CDR1 and CDR2 sequences are SQVTM and ANQGSEA. There are 13 residues in the CDR3. V gave up 7 bases and J gave up 5 bases, with 15 bases separating them. The CDR3 here is CSGPGTQNNEQFF. The CDR3 DNA follows: TGCAGCGGCCCCGGGACTCAGAACAATGAGCAGTTCTTC.

The chain links TRBV27 to TRBJ2-2; tentative D call: TRBD1 (6 bases). The germline gives CDR1 MNHEY, CDR2 SMNVEV (reference sequence). V was shortened by 7 bases and J by 4 bases, with 13 bases between the two germline ends. The CDR3 is 14 residues long. In DNA form, the CDR3 reads TGTGCCAGCATATCACAGGGTAGCACCGGGGAGCTGTTTTTT. Protein: CASISQGSTGELFF.

This chain uses TRBV27 with TRBJ2-1; D is ambiguous. This CDR3 spans 13 amino acids. Germline CDR1 and CDR2: MNHEY and SMNVEV (reference sequence). V lost 5 bases and J 7 bases, leaving 12 bases between the germline ends. This CDR3 reads CASSRLGRNEQFF. CDR3 coding DNA: TGTGCCAGCAGTCGGCTAGGTCGTAATGAGCAGTTCTTC.

The chain uses TRBV21-1 and TRBJ2-7; TRBD2, the D gene given by the table, was not confirmed from the DNA. TRBV21-1 is flagged as a pseudogene. The CDR3 has 13 residues. CDR3 loop: CATYWRSSYEQYF. CDR3 DNA: TGTGCCACCTACTGGAGGAGCTCCTACGAGCAGTACTTC.

The chain joins TRBV7-2 to TRBJ2-3, with D unclear. Germline CDR1 and CDR2: SGHTA and FQGNSA. Trimming left V 2 bases short and J 4 bases short, with 4 bases between. This CDR3 is 12 amino acids long. The DNA of the CDR3 is TGTGCCAGCAGCTTACTTTCAGATACGCAGTATTTT. Protein: CASSLLSDTQYF.

The rearrangement uses TRBV7-3 and TRBJ2-5, with D possibly matching TRBD1 (6 bases). The V end lost 6 bases, the J end lost 5 bases, and 16 bases lay between the germline ends. The CDR3 extends over 14 amino acids. Germline CDR1 reads SGHTA; CDR2 reads FQGTGA. The DNA for the CDR3 is TGTGCCAGCAGTAAACTAGGGGGTGGCGAGACCCAGTACTTC. Protein: CASSKLGGGETQYF.

This chain uses TRBV6-5 with TRBJ1-5; maybe TRBD1 (5 bases). Germline V gene sequence: CDR1 MNHEY, CDR2 SVGAGI. The CDR3 is 15 residues long. Trimming cost V 4 bases and J 1 base, with 11 bases left between them. CDR3 sequence (DNA): TGTGCCAGCAGTTTGGGGGGGTACAGCAATCAGCCCCAGCATTTT. It encodes CASSLGGYSNQPQHF.

The chain couples TRBV6-5 to TRBJ1-2; D is unclear. The V and J ends lost 8 bases and 0 bases respectively, with 7 bases between them. Germline CDR1 and CDR2: MNHEY and SVGAGI. CDR3 length equals 12 residues. The DNA of the CDR3 is TGTGCCAGCCTCAGTACTAACTATGGCTACACCTTC. Its translation: CASLSTNYGYTF.

The chain has TRBV5-4 and TRBJ2-1, with 8 positions matching TRBD2. Germline-derived CDR1 and CDR2 are SGHNT and YYREEE (reference sequence). There are 14 residues in the CDR3. V shed 6 bases and J 9 bases; nucleotides not matched to a gene: 11. For the CDR3, the DNA is TGTGCCAGCACCACGGGGGGGCTAGCTGCTGAGCAGTTCTTC. Translation: CASTTGGLAAEQFF.

Points on this clone: A junction boundary mismatches the germline segment, possibly from a read error. V usage is TRBV29-1 and J usage is TRBJ2-1, with D possibly being TRBD2 (7 bases). The CDR3 extends over 17 amino acids. Germline CDR1 is SQVTM and CDR2 is ANQGSEA. The CDR3 DNA follows: TGCAGCGTAGTAGGGGGGAGGGCCCTTAGCTCCTACAATGGGCAGTTCTTC. Amino acids: CSVVGGRALSSYNGQFF.

The chain links TRBV19 to TRBJ1-2, with 10 bases that match TRBD1. This CDR3 is built from 16 residues. After removal of 1 base from V and 3 bases from J, the junction contained 5 bases not matched to a gene. CDR1 LNHDA and CDR2 SQIVND come from the germline V gene (reference sequence). CDR3 region: CASSIGLGTGDYGYTF. The CDR3 bases are TGTGCCAGTAGTATAGGTTTAGGGACAGGGGACTATGGCTACACCTTC.

The J gene is TRBJ1-2, the V gene TRBV5-5; D call uncertain. V gave up 2 bases and J gave up 2 bases, with 16 bases separating them. This CDR3 has 16 amino acids. Germline V gene lookup returns CDR1 SGHKS and CDR2 YYEKEE (reference sequence). The CDR3 nucleotides read TGTGCCAGCAGCTTTTGGCCTGCTAGTGTAAACTATGGCTACACCTTC. This gives the protein CASSFWPASVNYGYTF.

The chain uses TRBV25-1 and TRBJ1-4; 7 bases agree with TRBD1. V trimming: 2 bases; J trimming: 5 bases; junction bases outside the gene matches: 2. This CDR3 spans 14 amino acids. In germline, CDR1 is MGHDK, CDR2 SYGVNS. The CDR3 here is CASSEDRVNEKLFF. The CDR3 DNA reads TGTGCCAGCAGTGAAGACAGGGTGAATGAAAAACTGTTTTTT. The variable domain in full, completed from reference TRBV25-1 and TRBJ1-4, reads EADIYQTPRYLVIGTGKKITLECSQTMGHDKMYWYQQDPGMELHLIHYSYGVNSTEKGDLSSESTVSRIRTEHFPLTLESARPSHTSQYLCASSEDRVNEKLFFGSGTQLSVL.

V gene TRBV6-1 combines with J gene TRBJ2-1, with TRBD2 as a possible D gene (7 bases). In germline, CDR1 is MNHNS, CDR2 SASEGT. The length of the CDR3 is 12 residues. V gave up 0 bases and J gave up 16 bases, with 13 bases separating them. In nucleotides, the CDR3 is TGTGCCAGCAGTGAAGCCGGGGGGCCCAGTTTCTTC. Translation gives CASSEAGGPSFF.

The J gene is TRBJ2-6, the V gene TRBV2; possibly TRBD1 for D (5 bases). The CDR3 loop spans 14 amino acids. Trimming cost V 4 bases and J 2 bases, with 6 bases left between them. Germline V lookup: CDR1 SNHLY, CDR2 FYNNEI. This chain's CDR3 is CASSAGTGANVLTF. The DNA for the CDR3 is TGTGCCAGCAGTGCAGGGACTGGGGCCAACGTCCTGACTTTC. The full variable domain, with the rest looked up from reference TRBV2 and TRBJ2-6, is EPEVTQTPSHQVTQMGQEVILRCVPISNHLYFYWYRQILGQKVEFLVSFYNNEISEKSEIFDDQFSVERPDGSNFTLKIRSTKLEDSAMYFCASSAGTGANVLTFGAGSRLTVL.

The chain couples TRBV29-1 to TRBJ2-7; 8 nucleotides align to TRBD1. This CDR3 contains 14 residues. With V trimmed by 1 base and J by 3 bases, 5 bases remained unmatched. Germline CDR1 is SQVTM and CDR2 is ANQGSEA. The CDR3 is CSVEGQGAYYEQYF. The CDR3 nucleotides read TGCAGCGTTGAAGGGCAGGGGGCCTACTACGAGCAGTACTTC.

The J gene is TRBJ1-5, the V gene TRBV27; D is ambiguous. The CDR3 is 13 amino acids. Trimming cost V 3 bases and J 10 bases, with 13 bases left between them. The germline V gene encodes CDR1 MNHEY and CDR2 SMNVEV (reference sequence). CDR3 sequence reads: CASSFRVGEPQHF. CDR3 in DNA: TGTGCCAGCAGTTTCCGGGTAGGAGAACCCCAGCATTTT.

The CDR3 DNA sequence: TGCGCCAGCAGCTCTCACCAGCAAGAGACCCAGTACTTC. Its translation: CASSSHQQETQYF. The chain links TRBV5-1 to TRBJ2-5; the D is unclear. Per germline, CDR1 SGHRS and CDR2 YFSETQ. CDR3 size: 13 residues. Trimming took 3 bases from V and 2 from J, leaving 8 bases between them. The full variable domain, its missing parts supplied by reference TRBV5-1 and TRBJ2-5, is KAGVTQTPRYLIKTRGQQVTLSCSPISGHRSVSWYQQTPGQGLQFLFEYFSETQRNKGNFPGRFSGRQFSNSRSEMNVSTLELGDSALYLCASSSHQQETQYFGPGTRLLVL.

The gene calls are TRBV6-5 and TRBJ2-1, with a possible D match to TRBD2 (7 bases). This CDR3 contains 16 residues. Germline loops: CDR1 MNHEY, CDR2 SVGAGI. V lost 4 bases, J lost 5 bases, and 18 bases lay in between. CDR3 loop: CASSSPGEGGDNEQFF. The CDR3 region has the DNA TGTGCCAGCAGTTCCCCGGGGGAAGGGGGGGACAATGAGCAGTTCTTC.

This chain links TRBV19 with TRBJ1-1; 9 bases match TRBD1. Germline lookup yields CDR1 LNHDA and CDR2 SQIVND (reference sequence). This CDR3 region has 14 residues. V was pared by 5 bases and J by 10 bases, with 11 bases of the junction left unmatched. The CDR3 nucleotides read TGTGCCAGTAGTCAACAGGGGGCAACGGGAGGAGCTTTCTTT. This encodes CASSQQGATGGAFF. The full variable domain, its missing parts supplied by reference TRBV19 and TRBJ1-1, is DGGITQSPKYLFRKEGQNVTLSCEQNLNHDAMYWYRQDPGQGLRLIYYSQIVNDFQKGDIAEGYSVSREKKESFPLTVTSAQKNPTAFYLCASSQQGATGGAFFGQGTRLTVV.

The rearrangement uses TRBV28 and TRBJ1-5; D is unclear. Per the germline V gene, CDR1 is MDHEN and CDR2 is SYDVKM. The V end was cut by 4 bases, the J end by 6 bases, with 10 bases between. This CDR3 comprises 13 residues. The CDR3 region has the DNA TGTGCCAGCAGTTACGTTCGGGGTCAGCCCCAGCATTTT. This gives the protein CASSYVRGQPQHF.

This clone was picked up one time. V is TRBV19 and J is TRBJ1-2; no reliable D call. V was clipped by 4 bases and J by 5 bases, with 11 bases between them. The CDR3 has 13 residues. CDR1 is LNHDA, CDR2 SQIVND, per germline (reference sequence). The CDR3 spells CASSKAGRYGYTF. The CDR3, as DNA: TGTGCCAGTAGTAAAGCTGGGAGATATGGCTACACCTTC.

This chain connects TRBV5-8 to TRBJ2-2; 11 bases match TRBD2. The CDR3 length is 16 residues. From germline, CDR1 is SGHTS and CDR2 YDEGEE. The junction had 2 bases not matched to a gene; V was cut back by 4 bases and J by 0 bases. The CDR3 DNA reads TGTGCCAGCAGCCGGGGACTAGCGGCGAACACCGGGGAGCTGTTTTTT. It specifies CASSRGLAANTGELFF.

This sequence joins TRBV7-3 and TRBJ2-1; 13 nucleotides agree with TRBD2. Germline V gene lookup returns CDR1 SGHTA and CDR2 FQGTGA. CDR3 size: 16 residues. After removal of 0 bases from V and 9 bases from J, the junction contained 5 bases not matched to a gene. The CDR3 nucleotides read TGTGCCAGCAGCTTAACCAAACTAGCGGGAGGGGGTGAGCAGTTCTTC. Encoded protein: CASSLTKLAGGGEQFF.